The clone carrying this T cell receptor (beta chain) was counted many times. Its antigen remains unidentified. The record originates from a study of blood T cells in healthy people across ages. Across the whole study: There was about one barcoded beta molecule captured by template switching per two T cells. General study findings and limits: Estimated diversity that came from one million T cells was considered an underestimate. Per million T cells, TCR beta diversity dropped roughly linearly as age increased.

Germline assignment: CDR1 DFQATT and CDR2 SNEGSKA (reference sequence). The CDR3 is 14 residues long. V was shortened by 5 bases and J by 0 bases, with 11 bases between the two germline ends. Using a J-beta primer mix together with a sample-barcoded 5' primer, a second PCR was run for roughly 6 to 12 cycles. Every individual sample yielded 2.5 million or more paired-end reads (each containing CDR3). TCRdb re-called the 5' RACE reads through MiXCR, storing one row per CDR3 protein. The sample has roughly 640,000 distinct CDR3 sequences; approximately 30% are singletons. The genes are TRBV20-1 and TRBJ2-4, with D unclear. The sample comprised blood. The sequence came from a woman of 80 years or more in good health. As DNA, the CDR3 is TGCAGTGCTTTCCCTGACCTAGCCAAAAACATTCAGTACTTC. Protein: CSAFPDLAKNIQYF.